This T cell receptor (beta chain) was captured by sequencing in a study of T cell changes during pregnancy in multiple sclerosis. J lost 4 bases, V lost 3 bases, and 8 bases had no gene match. Per the germline V gene, CDR1 is SGHRS and CDR2 is YFSETQ. The CDR3 totals 15 residues. Data came from immunoSEQ multiplex PCR; TCRdb stores just in-frame clones and leaves some out. Seen here are under 70,000 clones, under 95% observed once, and the top ten hold just under 0.5%. Sequences were derived from CD4+ T cells from peripheral blood mononuclear cells, sampled after pregnancy. The V gene is TRBV5-1, the J gene TRBJ2-3; 7 bases are a match to TRBD2. This receptor was taken from a female donor in good health, enrolled as a control in a pregnancy study. CDR3 amino acids: CASSSLAASADTQYF. In nucleotides, the CDR3 is TGCGCCAGCAGCTCTCTAGCGGCAAGCGCAGATACGCAGTATTTT.